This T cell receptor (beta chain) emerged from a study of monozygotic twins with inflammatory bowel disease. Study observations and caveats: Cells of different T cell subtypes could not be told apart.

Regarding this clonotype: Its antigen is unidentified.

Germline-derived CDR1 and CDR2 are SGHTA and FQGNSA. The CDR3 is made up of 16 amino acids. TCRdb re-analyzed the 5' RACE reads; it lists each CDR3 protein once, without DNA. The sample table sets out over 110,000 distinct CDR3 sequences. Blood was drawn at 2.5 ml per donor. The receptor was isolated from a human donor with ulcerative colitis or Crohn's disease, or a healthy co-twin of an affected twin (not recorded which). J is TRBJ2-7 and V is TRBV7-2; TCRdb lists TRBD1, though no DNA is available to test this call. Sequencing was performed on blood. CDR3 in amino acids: CASSPLAGWGKDEQYF.